The 21 T cell receptor beta chains below were found in one sample sequenced in a study of type 1 and type 2 diabetes patients. PCR was run on genomic DNA. Amplification of the beta chain CDR3 used 30 forward and 13 reverse multiplex primers. Each CDR3 protein gets one entry after TCRdb re-called the multiplex PCR reads with MiXCR. The sample includes about 270,000 distinct CDR3 sequences, around 47% of them seen just once. Sequenced sample: peripheral blood mononuclear cells (PBMCs). The receptor source for this set is a man between 18 and 35 years old with type 2 diabetes.

The chain employs TRBV7-3 and TRBJ2-3; TRBD2 matches at 9 bases. V was clipped by 5 bases and J by 6 bases; unmatched bases: 9. Germline loops: CDR1 SGHTA, CDR2 FQGTGA. The CDR3 contains 15 residues. CDR3 nucleotide sequence: TGTGCCAGCAGCGGATTAGCGGGGGCAGGGGATACGCAGTATTTT. This sequence encodes CASSGLAGAGDTQYF. Using reference TRBV7-3 and TRBJ2-3 for the parts outside the CDR3, the full variable domain is GAGVSQTPSNKVTEKGKYVELRCDPISGHTALYWYRQSLGQGPEFLIYFQGTGAADDSGLPNDRFFAVRPEGSVSTLKIQRTERGDSAVYLCASSGLAGAGDTQYFGPGTRLTVL.

The rearrangement links TRBV14 to TRBJ1-1, with D perhaps TRBD1 (5 bases). The V end lost 4 bases, the J end lost 3 bases, and 12 bases lay between the germline ends. CDR3 length: 14 residues. Germline values: CDR1 SGHDN, CDR2 FVKESK. CDR3 residues: CASSPGGGYTEAFF. The CDR3 coding sequence is TGTGCCAGCAGCCCCGGCGGGGGTTACACTGAAGCTTTCTTT.

This clonotype appeared a single time. The chain is built from TRBV9 and TRBJ1-5, with D possibly TRBD1 on 6 matching bases. Germline CDR1 is SGDLS and CDR2 is YYNGEE. The CDR3 is 15 residues long. Trimming stripped 0 bases from V and 0 bases from J, with 7 bases between. CDR3 sequence (DNA): TGTGCCAGCAGCGTAGGACAGGCTAGCAATCAGCCCCAGCATTTT. Amino acid sequence: CASSVGQASNQPQHF.

This clonotype was picked up a small number of times. The genes are TRBV7-3 and TRBJ1-1; D not resolved. The CDR3 loop spans 13 amino acids. Germline lookup yields CDR1 SGHTA and CDR2 FQGTGA. Trimming removed 3 bases from V and 7 bases from J, with 12 bases in between. The CDR3: CASSLEGGLEAFF. DNA for the CDR3: TGTGCCAGCAGCTTGGAGGGAGGACTTGAAGCTTTCTTT. Full variable domain (remainder filled in from reference TRBV7-3 and TRBJ1-1): GAGVSQTPSNKVTEKGKYVELRCDPISGHTALYWYRQSLGQGPEFLIYFQGTGAADDSGLPNDRFFAVRPEGSVSTLKIQRTERGDSAVYLCASSLEGGLEAFFGQGTRLTVV.

The rearrangement joins TRBV7-2 to TRBJ2-7; a weak D match, TRBD1 (5 bases). The V gene's germline CDR1 is SGHTA and CDR2 FQGNSA. Trimming shortened V by 6 bases and J by 9 bases, and 18 bases separated the two germline ends. The CDR3 spans 13 residues. CDR3 protein: CASRRIGAGGQYF. As DNA, the CDR3 is TGTGCCAGCAGGCGGATTGGGGCTGGTGGGCAGTACTTC.

With regard to this clonotype: This clone may be a read error of a much larger clone one base away. The CDR3 does not close with the conserved phenylalanine or tryptophan, likely indicating a read error. This rearrangement joins TRBV10-3 to TRBJ1-2, with 11 nucleotides matching TRBD1. V dropped 2 bases and J dropped 2; count of bases not matched to a gene: 4. Looked up from germline, CDR1 is ENHRY and CDR2 is SYGVKD. This CDR3 contains 16 residues. This CDR3 is CAISEHGTGGNYGYTL. The CDR3 nucleotides read TGTGCCATCAGTGAGCACGGGACAGGGGGGAACTATGGCTACACCTTA.

This clonotype was seen more than once but under ten times. The CDR3 bases are TGTGCCAGCAGCGCCTTCAGGGGATCGCGTTCACCCCTCCACTTT. Amino acids: CASSAFRGSRSPLHF. This chain links TRBV11-3 with TRBJ1-6; D possibly corresponds to TRBD1 (6 bases). V was cut by 5 bases and J by 9 bases, with 17 bases left in between. Germline V lookup: CDR1 SGHNT, CDR2 YENEEA. This CDR3 is 15 amino acids long.

The gene calls are TRBV28 and TRBJ1-2; D is possibly TRBD1 (5 bases). The germline V gene encodes CDR1 MDHEN and CDR2 SYDVKM. The CDR3 consists of 15 residues. The CDR3 DNA reads TGTGTTAGCAGTTTGGGGGAGCTCGCTAACTATGGCTACACCTTC. This sequence encodes CVSSLGELANYGYTF.

The chain has TRBV2 and TRBJ1-1; 7 positions agree with TRBD1. The CDR3 contains 14 residues. CDR1 SNHLY and CDR2 FYNNEI come from the germline V gene. J was trimmed by 3 bases and V by 0 bases; bases with no gene match: 1. CDR3 DNA sequence: TGTGCCAGCAGTGAAGCCAGGGGGGACACTGAAGCTTTCTTT. Amino acid sequence: CASSEARGDTEAFF. The full variable domain, completed using reference TRBV2 and TRBJ1-1, is EPEVTQTPSHQVTQMGQEVILRCVPISNHLYFYWYRQILGQKVEFLVSFYNNEISEKSEIFDDQFSVERPDGSNFTLKIRSTKLEDSAMYFCASSEARGDTEAFFGQGTRLTVV.

This clonotype came up a few times. This rearrangement joins TRBV29-1 to TRBJ1-1; perhaps TRBD1 as D (5 bases). The CDR3 loop spans 12 amino acids. Deletions cut 4 bases from V and 5 bases from J, with 11 bases between. Germline lookup yields CDR1 SQVTM and CDR2 ANQGSEA. The CDR3 region is CSVVGLTTEAFF. CDR3 coding DNA: TGCAGCGTTGTGGGACTTACGACTGAAGCTTTCTTT.

The chain couples TRBV20-1 to TRBJ2-3; 11 bases are a match to TRBD2. Germline V CDR1 and CDR2: DFQATT, SNEGSKA (reference sequence). CDR3 length: 17 amino acids. Losses at the gene ends were 1 base for V and 2 bases for J; bases not matched to a gene: 8. For the CDR3, the DNA is TGCAGTGCTAGAGGCAGCTATAGCGGGAGGGACACAGATACGCAGTATTTT. It codes for CSARGSYSGRDTDTQYF.

The rearrangement uses TRBV6-1 and TRBJ2-7; D is unclear. The CDR3 loop spans 18 amino acids. Deletions cut 1 base from V and 1 base from J, with 20 bases between. In germline, CDR1 is MNHNS, CDR2 SASEGT. CDR3 in DNA: TGTGCCAGCAGTGAAGTCGTCCAGTCGGGTTATAGGTCCTACGAGCAGTACTTC. It codes for CASSEVVQSGYRSYEQYF.

V gene TRBV11-3 combines with J gene TRBJ1-2; possible D gene TRBD1, 6 bases. In germline, CDR1 is SGHNT, CDR2 YENEEA. V was trimmed by 6 bases and J by 8 bases, leaving 19 bases between them. The CDR3 consists of 14 residues. The CDR3 protein is CASSFASGAEGYTF. The CDR3 coding sequence is TGTGCCAGCAGTTTTGCTTCGGGGGCTGAGGGCTACACCTTC. Full variable domain (remainder filled in from reference TRBV11-3 and TRBJ1-2): EAGVVQSPRYKIIEKKQPVAFWCNPISGHNTLYWYLQNLGQGPELLIRYENEEAVDDSQLPKDRFSAERLKGVDSTLKIQPAELGDSAVYLCASSFASGAEGYTFGSGTRLTVV.

The rearrangement uses TRBV2 and TRBJ1-4, with D unresolved. Germline V gene data show CDR1 as SNHLY and CDR2 as FYNNEI. The CDR3 is 14 residues long. V was pared by 6 bases and J by 7 bases, with 15 bases between. CDR3 loop: CASSLVGVSEKLFF. The CDR3 region has the DNA TGTGCCAGCAGCTTGGTTGGGGTAAGTGAAAAACTGTTTTTT.

This sequence joins TRBV28 and TRBJ2-2; 8 nucleotides align to TRBD1. The CDR3 runs to 15 residues. With V trimmed by 6 bases and J by 4 bases, 7 bases remained unmatched. Per germline, CDR1 MDHEN and CDR2 SYDVKM. The CDR3 spells CASSLTTGATGELFF. For the CDR3, the DNA is TGTGCCAGCAGCTTAACGACAGGGGCCACCGGGGAGCTGTTTTTT.

This clonotype came up a few times. The V call is TRBV15, the J call TRBJ2-7, with TRBD2 matching over 11 bases. The CDR3 consists of 16 residues. Germline lookup yields CDR1 LNHNV and CDR2 YYDKDF (reference sequence). V was pared by 0 bases and J by 6 bases, with 7 bases of the junction left unmatched. The CDR3, as DNA: TGTGCCACCAGCAGAGATCAAGGGACTAGCGGAGTCGAGCAGTACTTC. This codes for CATSRDQGTSGVEQYF.

The chain recombines TRBV7-4 with TRBJ1-1; 8 bases are shared with TRBD1. V lost 6 bases, J lost 3 bases, and 21 bases stayed unmatched. Germline V lookup: CDR1 SGHVT, CDR2 SQSDAQ. There are 19 residues in the CDR3. The CDR3 sequence: CASRPNGQGLEFVDTEAFF. CDR3 in DNA: TGTGCCAGCAGACCTAATGGACAGGGATTAGAATTTGTGGACACTGAAGCTTTCTTT.

CDR3 region: CASSQTGTAEQYF. CDR3 nucleotides: TGCGCCAGCAGCCAGACTGGGACTGCCGAGCAGTACTTC. The chain employs TRBV4-1 and TRBJ2-7, with D maybe TRBD2 (6 bases). The V gene lost 3 bases and the J gene lost 6 bases, with 12 bases spanning the gap. In germline, CDR1 is MGHRA, CDR2 YSYEKL. This CDR3 has 13 amino acids.

The J gene is TRBJ2-7, the V gene TRBV19, with D perhaps matching TRBD2 (6 bases). Per germline, CDR1 LNHDA and CDR2 SQIVND (reference sequence). Between the trimmed V and J ends, which lost 6 bases and 2 bases, there was a span of 11 bases. This CDR3 has 13 residues. The CDR3 DNA follows: TGTGCCAGTAGCGACGGACTAACCTACGAGCAGTACTTC. Its translation is CASSDGLTYEQYF.

V is TRBV15 and J is TRBJ2-3, with D perhaps TRBD1 (6 bases). The CDR3 length is 16 residues. Trimming pared 4 bases from V and 4 bases from J, leaving 18 bases between. CDR1 LNHNV and CDR2 YYDKDF come from the germline V gene (reference sequence). CDR3 bases: TGTGCCACCAGCAAAGTTACAGGGTCGGGCGCAGATACGCAGTATTTT. It specifies CATSKVTGSGADTQYF.

V gene TRBV7-3 combines with J gene TRBJ2-2; unclear D gene. V was shortened by 5 bases and J by 6 bases, with 13 bases between the two germline ends. The CDR3 runs 14 residues. Per germline, CDR1 SGHTA and CDR2 FQGTGA. The DNA of the CDR3 is TGTGCCAGCAGCAAAGCGACCCCCTCCGGGGAGCTGTTTTTT. This codes for CASSKATPSGELFF.